This T cell receptor beta chain is from a study of cytomegalovirus exposure and HLA in healthy donors (TCRdb year 2017). The study in broad terms: A later analysis indicated that the roughly 130 validation repertoires were generated on the platform also employed for the approximately 690 repertoires of the first cohort. A separate validation cohort of roughly 130 different subjects was used in addition to the roughly 640-subject first cohort. The study combined high-throughput TCR immunosequencing, statistical association of individual TCRs with disease status, and machine learning to predict cytomegalovirus infection status. The study aimed to test whether cataloging public T cell receptors could reveal signatures of past pathogen exposure. The paper's findings and limits, for the study overall: Of the cluster scores, around 95% were above 0 in a later analysis, which found that TCRs clustered in the first cohort also tended to co-occur in the 120 or so validation repertoires. According to the authors, the approach could potentially be generalized to other disease states and immunological phenotypes. The study listed over 150 TCR beta chains as associated with cytomegalovirus. A later analysis lacked HLA typing for the validation cohort, so it scored co-occurrence in that cohort across all 110 or so repertoires. While some public TCRs were present in many individuals, most TCR sequences turned up only very rarely across donors. A few of the identified cytomegalovirus-associated TCR beta chains were confirmed in vitro to be specific for cytomegalovirus antigens. Cytomegalovirus status was reported to be diagnosed by the classifier with high specificity and sensitivity in both the original and validation cohorts.

As regards this clone: The antigen it binds to is not known. The sample holds no much larger clone one base away, and base qualities are not on file.

The protocol used for the library was the immunoSEQ multiplex PCR assay. Per the source publication's procedure: A statistical classification framework was built for diagnosing cytomegalovirus status from the catalog of TCR beta chain sequences. TCRdb holds this immuneACCESS table with in-frame rearrangements only. Some clones are missing; in checked studies, unresolved V genes explain under half, and the rest has no known cause. V and J calls and clone size are as listed in that table; D and trimming were resolved from the DNA. The sample profile shows some 150,000 clones; about nine tenths of them were found once. The top ten clonotypes cover 4.5% of the sample. V is cut by 4 bases and J by 1 base, and the space between the germline ends is 19 bases. Counted from cysteine to phenylalanine, this CDR3 has 17 amino acids. Only the CDR3 DNA is retained, 51 bases long and in frame from the first base. The germline V gene (reference sequence) specifies SEHNR as CDR1 and FQNEAQ as CDR2.

The donors belonged to the validation cohort of about 110 subjects, which was separate from the approximately 680-subject first cohort. This clonotype was sampled from a man younger than 35 in good health and CMV-seropositive. Sequencing was performed on PBMCs. Rearrangement joined TRBV7-9 to TRBJ1-1; matching of 6 bases hints at TRBD1 as the D gene. The bases read TGTGCCAGCAGCTCCACAGCCTTACAGGGATCGAACACTGAAGCTTTCTTT. The resulting protein is CASSSTALQGSNTEAFF.